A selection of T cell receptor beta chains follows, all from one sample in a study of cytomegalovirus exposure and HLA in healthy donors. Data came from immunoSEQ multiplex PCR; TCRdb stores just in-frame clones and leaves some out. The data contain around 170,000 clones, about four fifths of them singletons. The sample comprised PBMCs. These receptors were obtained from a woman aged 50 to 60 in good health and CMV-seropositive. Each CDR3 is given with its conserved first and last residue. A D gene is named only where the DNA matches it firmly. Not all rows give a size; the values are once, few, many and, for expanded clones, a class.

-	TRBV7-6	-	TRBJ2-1	CASSPRSVSSYNEQFF	TGTGCCAGCAGCCCCCGCTCCGTGAGCTCCTACAATGAGCAGTTCTTC
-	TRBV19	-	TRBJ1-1	CASKIQGTARGEAFF	TGTGCCAGTAAAATACAGGGAACCGCTAGGGGTGAAGCTTTCTTT
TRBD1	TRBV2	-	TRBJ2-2	CASSQEQGAGELFF	TGTGCCAGCAGTCAAGAACAGGGGGCCGGGGAGCTGTTTTTT
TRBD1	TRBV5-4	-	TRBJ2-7	CASSFDRGNYEQYF	TGTGCCAGCAGCTTCGACAGGGGCAATTACGAGCAGTACTTC
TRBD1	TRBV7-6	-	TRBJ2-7	CASSQRQGSYEQYF	TGTGCCAGCAGCCAAAGACAGGGTTCCTACGAGCAGTACTTC
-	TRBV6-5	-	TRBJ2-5	CASSYTHPPETQYF	TGTGCCAGCAGTTACACTCACCCTCCAGAGACCCAGTACTTC
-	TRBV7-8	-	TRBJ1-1	CASSVPQSVNTEAFF	TGTGCCAGCAGCGTACCTCAGTCCGTGAACACTGAAGCTTTCTTT
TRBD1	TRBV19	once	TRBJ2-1	CASSMGQVGYNEQFF	TGTGCCAGTAGTATGGGACAGGTGGGATACAATGAGCAGTTCTTC
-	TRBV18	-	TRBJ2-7	CASSPEQTSYEQYF	TGTGCCAGCTCACCGGAGCAGACCTCCTACGAGCAGTACTTC
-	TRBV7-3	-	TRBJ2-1	CASSYTTGLNEQFF	TGTGCCAGCAGCTACACCACAGGCCTGAATGAGCAGTTCTTC
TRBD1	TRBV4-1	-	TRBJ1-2	CASSQERDSQGYGYTF	TGCGCCAGCAGCCAAGAGAGGGACAGCCAGGGCTATGGCTACACCTTC
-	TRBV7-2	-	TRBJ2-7	CASSTNYFYEQYF	TGTGCCAGCAGCACTAACTACTTTTACGAGCAGTACTTC
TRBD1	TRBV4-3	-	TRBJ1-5	CASSPGTGNQPQHF	TGCGCCAGCAGCCCCGGGACAGGGAATCAGCCCCAGCATTTT
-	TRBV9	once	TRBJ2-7	CASSVVGELDEQYF	TGTGCCAGCAGCGTAGTAGGGGAACTGGACGAGCAGTACTTC
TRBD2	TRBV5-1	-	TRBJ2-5	CASSSRTSGGLGETQYF	TGCGCCAGCAGCTCGAGGACTAGCGGGGGACTAGGAGAGACCCAGTACTTC
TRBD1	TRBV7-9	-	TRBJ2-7	CASSFGDRGTYEQYF	TGTGCCAGCAGTTTTGGGGACAGGGGGACCTACGAGCAGTACTTC
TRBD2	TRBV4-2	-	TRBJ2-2	CASSQEGPSSGSHGGELFF	TGTGCCAGCAGCCAAGAGGGGCCAAGTAGCGGGTCACACGGCGGGGAGCTGTTTTTT
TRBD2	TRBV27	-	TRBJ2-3	CATKRLAGSIPSTDTQYF	TGTGCCACCAAGCGACTAGCGGGGTCCATTCCTAGCACAGATACGCAGTATTTT
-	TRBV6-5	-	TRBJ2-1	CASSYSYRGSYNEQFF	TGTGCCAGCAGTTACTCGTACCGGGGCTCCTACAATGAGCAGTTCTTC
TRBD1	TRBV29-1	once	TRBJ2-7	CSVEDGTANQQYF	TGCAGCGTTGAAGATGGGACAGCTAATCAGCAGTACTTC
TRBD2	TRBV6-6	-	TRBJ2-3	CASSYSRGEHTDTQYF	TGTGCCAGCAGTTACTCTCGGGGGGAGCACACAGATACGCAGTATTTT
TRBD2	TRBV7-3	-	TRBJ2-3	CASSTRGGSTDTQYF	TGTGCCAGCAGTACCCGGGGGGGAAGCACAGATACGCAGTATTTT
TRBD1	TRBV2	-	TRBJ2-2	CASSPQGGRVAGELFF	TGTGCCAGCAGCCCCCAAGGGGGCAGGGTTGCAGGGGAGCTGTTTTTT
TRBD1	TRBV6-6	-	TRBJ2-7	CASSYKTGVYEQYF	TGTGCCAGCAGTTACAAGACAGGGGTCTACGAGCAGTACTTC
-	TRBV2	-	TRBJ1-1	CASNRDSMANTEAFF	TGTGCCAGCAACCGGGACTCAATGGCGAACACTGAAGCTTTCTTT
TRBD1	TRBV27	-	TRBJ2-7	CASKGGYGYEQYF	TGTGCCAGCAAAGGGGGCTATGGCTACGAGCAGTACTTC
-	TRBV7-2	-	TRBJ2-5	CASSLQGKETQYF	TGTGCCAGCAGCTTACAGGGAAAAGAGACCCAGTACTTC
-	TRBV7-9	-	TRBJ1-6	CASSYYRGSYNSPLHF	TGTGCCAGCAGCTATTACCGAGGATCCTATAATTCACCCCTCCACTTT
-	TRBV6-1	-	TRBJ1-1	CASSGPAGGSTEAFF	TGTGCCAGCAGTGGCCCAGCGGGGGGGAGCACTGAAGCTTTCTTT
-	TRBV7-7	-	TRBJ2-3	CASSLAPSSTDTQYF	TGTGCTAGCAGCCTCGCCCCTAGTAGCACAGATACGCAGTATTTT
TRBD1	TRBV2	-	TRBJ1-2	CASRRQGADGYTF	TGTGCCAGCAGGAGACAGGGGGCAGATGGCTACACCTTC
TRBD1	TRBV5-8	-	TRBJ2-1	CASSFLTGGVSSYNEQFF	TGTGCCAGCAGCTTTTTGACAGGGGGCGTGAGCTCCTACAATGAGCAGTTCTTC
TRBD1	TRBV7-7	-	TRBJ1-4	CASSPGTGNEKLFF	TGTGCTAGCAGCCCAGGGACAGGGAATGAAAAACTGTTTTTT
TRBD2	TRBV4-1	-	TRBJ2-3	CASSFRGGARTDTQYF	TGCGCCAGCAGCTTTCGGGGGGGCGCCCGCACAGATACGCAGTATTTT
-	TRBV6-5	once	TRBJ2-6	CASTDSPSGANVLTF	TGTGCCAGCACAGACAGTCCCTCTGGGGCCAACGTCCTGACTTTC
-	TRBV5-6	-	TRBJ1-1	CASSLSRGADTEAFF	TGTGCCAGCAGCCTATCCCGGGGGGCAGACACTGAAGCTTTCTTT
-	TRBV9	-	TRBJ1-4	CASSVGGRTNEKLFF	TGTGCCAGCAGCGTAGGAGGAAGAACTAATGAAAAACTGTTTTTT
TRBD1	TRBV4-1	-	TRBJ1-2	CASSVRDRDYGYTF	TGCGCCAGCAGCGTCCGGGACAGGGACTATGGCTACACCTTC
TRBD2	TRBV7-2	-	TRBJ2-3	CASSQRVTSGVSTDTQYF	TGTGCCAGCAGCCAGAGGGTTACTAGCGGGGTGAGCACAGATACGCAGTATTTT
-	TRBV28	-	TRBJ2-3	CASSQGSSTDTQYF	TGTGCCAGCAGTCAGGGTTCTAGCACAGATACGCAGTATTTT
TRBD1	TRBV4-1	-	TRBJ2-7	CASSRPTRDRVEQYF	TGCGCCAGCAGCCGTCCAACAAGAGACAGGGTCGAGCAGTACTTC
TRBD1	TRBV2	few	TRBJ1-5	CASRQDRVPNQPQHF	TGTGCCAGCAGACAAGACAGGGTACCTAATCAGCCCCAGCATTTT
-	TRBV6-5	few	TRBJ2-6	CASSYFPDSGANVLTF	TGTGCCAGCAGTTACTTCCCAGACTCTGGGGCCAACGTCCTGACTTTC
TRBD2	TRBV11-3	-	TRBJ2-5	CASSLGSLAGPETQYF	TGTGCCAGCAGCTTAGGGTCCCTAGCGGGACCGGAGACCCAGTACTTC
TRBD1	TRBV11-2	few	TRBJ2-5	CASSLQGAGETQYF	TGTGCCAGCAGTTTACAGGGGGCCGGGGAGACCCAGTACTTC
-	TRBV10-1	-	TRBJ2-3	CASSESSVGTDTQYF	TGCGCCAGCAGTGAGTCTAGCGTAGGCACAGATACGCAGTATTTT
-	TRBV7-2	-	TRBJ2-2	CASSPAGPGELFF	TGTGCCAGCAGCCCCGCGGGGCCCGGGGAGCTGTTTTTT
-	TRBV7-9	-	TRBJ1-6	CSSSLRQDNSPLHF	TGTTCCAGCAGCTTAAGGCAGGATAATTCACCCCTCCACTTT
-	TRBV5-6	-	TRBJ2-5	CASSLGGLGTQYF	TGTGCCAGCAGCTTGGGGGGGCTGGGGACCCAGTACTTC
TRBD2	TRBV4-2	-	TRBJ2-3	CASSQNRHAERGGDTQYF	TGTGCCAGCAGCCAAAACCGTCATGCAGAGCGGGGGGGGGATACGCAGTATTTT
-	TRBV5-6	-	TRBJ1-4	CASSSQRTNEKLFF	TGTGCCAGCAGCTCACAGAGAACTAATGAAAAACTGTTTTTT
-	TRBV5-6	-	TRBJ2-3	CASSPGHVDTQYF	TGTGCCAGCAGCCCAGGACACGTAGATACGCAGTATTTT
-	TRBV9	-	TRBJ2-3	CASSPQSGSDTQYF	TGTGCCAGCAGCCCCCAGTCCGGGTCAGATACGCAGTATTTT
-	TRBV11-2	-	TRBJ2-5	CASSLNLLETQYF	TGTGCCAGCAGCTTAAACTTGCTAGAGACCCAGTACTTC